A single T cell receptor (beta chain) is shown here with its context. Its antigen is unknown. The data were obtained in a study of post-analysis software for immune sequencing data. Study-level findings and limits: Controls had lower frequencies than patients of five TRBV segments, which included TRBV5-6, TRBV5-1 and TRBV20-1.

Germline CDR1 is SGHDN and CDR2 is FVKESK. This CDR3 comprises 17 residues. V gave up 0 bases and J gave up 9 bases, with 18 bases separating them. The TCR beta cDNA libraries contained unique molecular identifiers. TCRdb fed the PCR reads into MiXCR, producing one record per CDR3 protein. Of hundreds of thousands of distinct CDR3 sequences listed, 59% are singletons. The chain combines TRBV14 with TRBJ1-6, with D uncertain. Sequencing input: blood. The sequence came from a girl aged 2 to 9 with multiple sclerosis. CDR3 amino acids: CASSQDSTMFAGSPLHF. The DNA for the CDR3 is TGTGCCAGCAGCCAAGACTCCACGATGTTTGCGGGTTCACCCCTCCACTTT.